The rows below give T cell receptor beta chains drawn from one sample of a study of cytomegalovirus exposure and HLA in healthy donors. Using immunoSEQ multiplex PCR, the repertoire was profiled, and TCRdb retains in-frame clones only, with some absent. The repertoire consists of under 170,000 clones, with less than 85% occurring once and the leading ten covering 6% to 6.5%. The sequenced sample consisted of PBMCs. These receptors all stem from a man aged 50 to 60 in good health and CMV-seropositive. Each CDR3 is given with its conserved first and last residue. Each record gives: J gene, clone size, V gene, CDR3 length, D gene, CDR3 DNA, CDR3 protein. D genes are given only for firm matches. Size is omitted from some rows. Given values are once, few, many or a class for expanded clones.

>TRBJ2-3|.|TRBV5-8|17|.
TGTGCCAGCAGCTTGCGAACAGGGATCCTCAGCACAGATACGCAGTATTTT
CASSLRTGILSTDTQYF
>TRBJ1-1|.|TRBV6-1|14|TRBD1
TGTGCCAGCAGTCCTACAGGGGGCGACACTGAAGCTTTCTTT
CASSPTGGDTEAFF
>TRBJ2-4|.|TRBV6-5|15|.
TGTGCCAGCTCACAGGGTATGGGAGCCAAAAACATTCAGTACTTC
CASSQGMGAKNIQYF
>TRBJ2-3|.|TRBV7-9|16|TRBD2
TGTGCCTCCACTACCCCGAGCGGGAGGGCCTTAAATACGCAGTATTTT
CASTTPSGRALNTQYF
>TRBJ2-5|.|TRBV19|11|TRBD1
TGTGCTTCAGGGGGCGGTGAGACCCAGTACTTC
CASGGGETQYF
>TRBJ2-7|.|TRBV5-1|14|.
TGCGCCAGCAGCTTGGGCGGGCACTCCTACGAGCAGTACTTC
CASSLGGHSYEQYF
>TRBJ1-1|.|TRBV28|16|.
TGTGCCAGCAGTCTCCGGTCAGGGCGGGGGAGCACTGAAGCTTTCTTT
CASSLRSGRGSTEAFF
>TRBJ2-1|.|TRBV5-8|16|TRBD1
TGTGCCAGCAGCCGCCTGGGGACAGCGTCCTACAATGAGCAGTTCTTC
CASSRLGTASYNEQFF
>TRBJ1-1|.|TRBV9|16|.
TGTGCCAGCAGCGTACTGGCAGGGTCGATGAACACTGAAGCTTTCTTT
CASSVLAGSMNTEAFF
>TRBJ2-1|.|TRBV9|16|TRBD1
TGTGCCAGCGGAGGAAGGCAGGGGGCGTTTTACAATGAGCAGTTCTTC
CASGGRQGAFYNEQFF
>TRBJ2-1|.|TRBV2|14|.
TGTGCCAGCACAACTGAAACCAACTACAATGAGCAGTTCTTC
CASTTETNYNEQFF
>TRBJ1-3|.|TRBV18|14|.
TGTGCCAGCTCACCTTCGAGCTCTGGAAACACCATATATTTT
CASSPSSSGNTIYF
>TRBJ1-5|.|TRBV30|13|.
TGTGCCTGGAATCCAGGGAGGAATCAGCCCCAGCATTTT
CAWNPGRNQPQHF
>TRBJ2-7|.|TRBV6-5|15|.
TGTGCCAGCAGTTACCTTGCAGGTAGCTCCTACGAGCAGTACTTC
CASSYLAGSSYEQYF
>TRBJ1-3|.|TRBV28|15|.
TGTGCCAGCAGTTTATGGATACACTCTGGAAACACCATATATTTT
CASSLWIHSGNTIYF
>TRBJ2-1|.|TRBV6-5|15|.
TGTGCCAGCAGCCTCCCAGGAAGAGGGCGCAATGAGCAGTTCTTC
CASSLPGRGRNEQFF
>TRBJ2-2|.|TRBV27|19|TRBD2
TGTGCCAGCAGTTTAGAAGGATGGGCTAGCGGGAGTGAGAGCCGGGAGCTGTTTTTT
CASSLEGWASGSESRELFF
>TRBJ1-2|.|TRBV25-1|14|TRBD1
TGTGCCAGCACTAGGTTAGGGGGCAGCTATGGCTACACCTTC
CASTRLGGSYGYTF
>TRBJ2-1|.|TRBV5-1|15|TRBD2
TGCGCCAGCAGCCCCGGGATAGCGGGGTACAATGAGCAGTTCTTC
CASSPGIAGYNEQFF
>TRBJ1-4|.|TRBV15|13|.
TGTGCCACCAGCAGAGATGAGGTTACGAAACTGTTTTTT
CATSRDEVTKLFF
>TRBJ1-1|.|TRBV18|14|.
TGTGCCAGCTCACCGGGGCTCATGAACACTGAAGCTTTCTTT
CASSPGLMNTEAFF
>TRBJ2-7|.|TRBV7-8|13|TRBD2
TGTGCCAGCAGGACTAGCCACAACTACGAGCAGTACTTC
CASRTSHNYEQYF
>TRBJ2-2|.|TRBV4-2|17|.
TGTGCCAGCAGCCAAGAAGCCGGGACACCGAACACCGGGGAGCTGTTTTTT
CASSQEAGTPNTGELFF
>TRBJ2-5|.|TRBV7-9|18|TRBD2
TGTGCCAGCAGCCAAAATTCCGGACTAGCGGAAAACCAAGAGACCCAGTACTTC
CASSQNSGLAENQETQYF
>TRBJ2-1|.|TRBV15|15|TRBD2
TGTGCCACCAGCATTAGCGGGAGGGCGAACAATGAGCAGTTCTTC
CATSISGRANNEQFF
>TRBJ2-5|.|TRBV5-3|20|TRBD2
TGTGCCAGAAGCTTTTGGGATACTAGCGGGAGATGCGACAGGGTAGAGACCCAGTACTTC
CARSFWDTSGRCDRVETQYF
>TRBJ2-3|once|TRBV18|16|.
TGTGCCAGCTCACCGTCCCAGCGGACGGTTGCAGATACGCAGTATTTT
CASSPSQRTVADTQYF
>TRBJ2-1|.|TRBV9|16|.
TGTGCCAGCAGCGTGTGGCGGATCAGCTCCTACAATGAGCAGTTCTTC
CASSVWRISSYNEQFF
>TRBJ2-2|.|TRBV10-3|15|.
TGTGCCATCACCGGCTCTGGGCGGGGCGCCGGGGAGCTGTTTTTT
CAITGSGRGAGELFF
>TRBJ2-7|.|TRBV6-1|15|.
TGTGCCAGCAGTGAACAGGGGCGAGCTCTCGACGAGCAGTACTTC
CASSEQGRALDEQYF
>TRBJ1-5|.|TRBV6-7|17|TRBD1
TGTGCCAGCAGTTACAGCGACAGGGGGATTAGCAATCAGCCCCAGCATTTT
CASSYSDRGISNQPQHF
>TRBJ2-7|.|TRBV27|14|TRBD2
TGTGCCAGTCGACTAGCGGGGCGCTCCTACGAGCAGTACTTC
CASRLAGRSYEQYF
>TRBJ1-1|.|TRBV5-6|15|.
TGTGCCAGCAGCTCCAAAGAGACAGGTTTCACTGAAGCTTTCTTT
CASSSKETGFTEAFF
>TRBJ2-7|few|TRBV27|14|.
TGTGCCAGCAGTCTCATCCCTGACTTGATGAAACAGTACTTC
CASSLIPDLMKQYF
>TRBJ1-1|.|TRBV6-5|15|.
TGTGCCAGCAGTTTCTCGACGCATTTGGGGAGTGAAGCTTTCTTT
CASSFSTHLGSEAFF
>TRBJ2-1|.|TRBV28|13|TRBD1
TGTGGAGTGAGACAGGGATCCTACAATGAGCAGTTCTTC
CGVRQGSYNEQFF
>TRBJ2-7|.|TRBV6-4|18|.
TGTGCCAGCAGTGACCTGGGGGTGGTTCGGGAGTTTAAAGACGAGCAGTACTTC
CASSDLGVVREFKDEQYF
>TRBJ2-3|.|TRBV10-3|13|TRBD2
TGTGCCATCAGACGGGAGGGCACAGATACGCAGTATTTT
CAIRREGTDTQYF
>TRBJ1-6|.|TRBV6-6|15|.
TGTGCCAGCAGTTACGTAGGACAAGGGTACTATGCCCTCCACTTT
CASSYVGQGYYALHF
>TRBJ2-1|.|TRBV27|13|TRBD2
TGTGCCAGCAGCGAGCGGGATTCCCGAGAGCAGTTCTTC
CASSERDSREQFF
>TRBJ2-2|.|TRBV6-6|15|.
TGTGCCAGCAGAGTGGACAGATCGAACACCGGGGAGCTGTTTTTT
CASRVDRSNTGELFF
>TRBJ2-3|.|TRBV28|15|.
TGTGCCAGCAGTTTCCGGGACATCAACGGAGATACGCAGTATTTT
CASSFRDINGDTQYF
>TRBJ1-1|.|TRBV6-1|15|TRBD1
TGTGCCAGCAGGACCGCTCAGGGGGCTAACACTGAAGCTTTCTTT
CASRTAQGANTEAFF
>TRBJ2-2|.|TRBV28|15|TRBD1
TGTGCCAGCAGCGTCCGGGACAGGGTCACCGGGGAGCTGTTTTTT
CASSVRDRVTGELFF
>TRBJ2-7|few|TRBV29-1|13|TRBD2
TGCAGCGTTGAGGGGGGGGATTTGATAGAGCAGTACTTC
CSVEGGDLIEQYF
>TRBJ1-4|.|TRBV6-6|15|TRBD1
TGTGCCAGCAGTTATCGCCCGGGGACAGGTGAAAAACTGTTTTTT
CASSYRPGTGEKLFF